This is a list of T cell receptor beta chains from one sample in a study of shared clonotypes between healthy human individuals. Only in-frame clones appear in the TCRdb table, and some are missing; sequencing was by immunoSEQ multiplex PCR. The table has millions of clones, 90% to 95% seen once. Sequencing was performed on naive CD4+ T cells sorted from blood. The receptors originated from a man aged 18 to 30 in good health. The CDR3 runs from the conserved cysteine through the conserved F or W. Fields, in order: V gene, D gene, J gene, clone size, CDR3 protein, CDR3 DNA. The D gene is left open where the match is weak. Rows give clone size only sometimes, using once, few, many, or a class for an expanded clone.

TRBV10-1	-	TRBJ1-1	-	CASSAQQETEAFF	TGCGCCAGCAGTGCCCAACAGGAGACTGAAGCTTTCTTT
TRBV30	-	TRBJ2-5	-	CAWGLGGWETQYF	TGTGCCTGGGGACTTGGGGGCTGGGAGACCCAGTACTTC
TRBV4-1	TRBD2	TRBJ2-7	-	CASGRTSGRANSYEQYF	TGCGCCAGCGGGCGGACTAGCGGGAGGGCGAACTCCTACGAGCAGTACTTC
TRBV30	-	TRBJ1-2	-	CAWSVGPGDGYTF	TGTGCCTGGAGTGTGGGACCGGGGGATGGCTACACCTTC
TRBV18	-	TRBJ2-5	-	CASSPGAQETQYF	TGTGCCAGCTCGCCCGGGGCGCAAGAGACCCAGTACTTC
TRBV7-2	-	TRBJ2-7	-	CASSLVGTSSYEQYF	TGTGCCAGCAGCTTAGTTGGCACGAGCTCCTACGAGCAGTACTTC
TRBV4-3	TRBD2	TRBJ2-3	-	CASSQDLTSADTQYF	TGCGCCAGCAGCCAAGATTTGACTAGCGCAGATACGCAGTATTTT
TRBV6-1	TRBD2	TRBJ2-3	once	CASSEEPSGVADTQYF	TGTGCCAGCAGTGAAGAGCCTAGCGGGGTGGCAGATACGCAGTATTTT
TRBV7-2	TRBD2	TRBJ2-1	-	CASSLVSLAGGPLHEQFF	TGTGCCAGCAGCTTAGTTAGCCTAGCGGGAGGGCCCCTCCATGAGCAGTTCTTC
TRBV19	-	TRBJ1-2	-	CASSIPAGDGYTF	TGTGCCAGTAGTATCCCGGCGGGAGATGGCTACACCTTC
TRBV14	-	TRBJ2-3	-	CASRGFASTDTQYF	TGTGCCAGCAGGGGGTTTGCTAGCACAGATACGCAGTATTTT
TRBV5-4	TRBD2	TRBJ2-1	-	CASSPRGLATTVEQFF	TGTGCCAGCAGCCCACGGGGACTAGCCACAACGGTCGAGCAGTTCTTC
TRBV19	TRBD2	TRBJ2-1	-	CASSPGTSGRGSEQFF	TGTGCCAGTAGTCCCGGGACTAGCGGGAGGGGGAGTGAGCAGTTCTTC
TRBV6-1	-	TRBJ1-6	-	CASSEGSPQGSPLHF	TGTGCCAGCAGTGAAGGGTCTCCCCAAGGGTCACCCCTCCACTTT
TRBV5-4	-	TRBJ2-6	-	CASSPQGGSGANVLTF	TGTGCCAGCAGCCCGCAGGGCGGGTCTGGGGCCAACGTCCTGACTTTC
TRBV5-1	-	TRBJ2-1	-	CASSLVAQGPDNEQFF	TGCGCCAGCAGCTTGGTGGCTCAGGGTCCCGACAATGAGCAGTTCTTC
TRBV4-2	-	TRBJ2-3	-	CASSQDRATDTQYF	TGTGCCAGCAGCCAAGATCGGGCCACAGATACGCAGTATTTT
TRBV9	TRBD2	TRBJ2-5	-	CASSASTSGRGETQYF	TGTGCCAGCAGCGCCTCGACTAGCGGGAGAGGAGAGACCCAGTACTTC
TRBV5-5	-	TRBJ2-7	-	CASSLSLAQTLTYEQYF	TGTGCCAGCAGCTTGTCTCTAGCACAGACCCTAACCTACGAGCAGTACTTC
TRBV6-5	-	TRBJ1-2	-	CASRYGSGTKGGYTF	TGTGCCAGCAGATATGGTTCGGGGACTAAAGGTGGCTACACCTTC
TRBV28	-	TRBJ1-2	-	CASGAGLTANYGYTF	TGTGCCAGCGGGGCCGGGTTGACAGCTAACTATGGCTACACCTTC
TRBV18	TRBD1	TRBJ1-2	-	CASSRFDTGQWGSDGYTF	TGTGCCAGCTCACGATTTGACACGGGACAGTGGGGTTCGGATGGCTACACCTTC
TRBV6-5	-	TRBJ1-2	once	CASGRGQRDYGYTF	TGTGCCAGCGGACGGGGGCAGCGAGACTATGGCTACACCTTC
TRBV28	TRBD1	TRBJ1-1	once	CASSYRGSTEAFF	TGTGCCAGCAGTTACAGGGGCTCCACTGAAGCTTTCTTT
TRBV25-1	-	TRBJ2-5	-	CASSIVGETQYF	TGTGCCAGCAGTATCGTGGGAGAGACCCAGTACTTC
TRBV7-9	-	TRBJ1-1	-	CASSWEQGRAEAFF	TGTGCCAGCAGCTGGGAACAGGGAAGAGCTGAAGCTTTCTTT
TRBV6-1	-	TRBJ2-7	-	CASSEARSGGPYEQYF	TGTGCCAGCAGTGAAGCGCGGTCAGGGGGGCCTTACGAGCAGTACTTC